Here is one T cell receptor beta chain with its context. The antigen remains unidentified. Treatment noted: oral pan-JAK inhibitor, 5-10 mg twice daily. RNA, once extracted, was reverse transcribed into cDNA for use as the sequencing template. The repertoire was sequenced with immunoSEQ multiplex PCR; TCRdb's copy has only in-frame clones and lacks some. The sample records more than 200,000 clones, 64% being singletons. The data originate from a study of CD8+ T cells in alopecia areata. Findings of the study overall: Normal scalp had lower clonality than lesional scalp, with alopecia totalis/universalis lesions showing this most strongly. The study found that many expanded lesional clones persisted in scalp and blood during tofacitinib.

The CDR3 covers 15 residues. V lost 6 bases to trimming and J lost 2 bases; unmatched junction nucleotides: 6. Looked up from germline, CDR1 is LNHNV and CDR2 is YYDKDF (reference sequence). This receptor was taken from a human donor with alopecia areata. The source was CD4+ T cells sorted from blood, collected at week 4, from a patient treated with tofacitinib. The chain uses TRBV15 and TRBJ2-1; 8 bases are a match to TRBD1. CDR3 DNA sequence: TGTGCCACCAGGTATGGACAGGGTGCCTACAATGAGCAGTTCTTC. It encodes CATRYGQGAYNEQFF.